This T cell receptor (beta chain) stems from a study of control samples from healthy donors and cancer patients. Libraries were prepared by immunoSEQ multiplex PCR; TCRdb keeps only in-frame clonotypes and omits some of them. The profile covers roughly 170,000 clones, with approximately 92% appearing a single time and over 1.1% taken by the ten largest. The sample taken for sequencing was blood. The TCR was taken from a man aged 18 to 29 in good health.

CDR3 loop: CASSHSAGGSYEQYF. The CDR3 DNA sequence: TGTGCCAGCAGCCACTCGGCGGGGGGATCCTACGAGCAGTACTTC. The chain combines TRBV5-4 with TRBJ2-7, with 8 bases matching TRBD2. Losses at the gene ends were 4 bases for V and 1 base for J; bases not matched to a gene: 7. This CDR3 is 15 amino acids long. Germline V gene lookup returns CDR1 SGHNT and CDR2 YYREEE (reference sequence).